The clone carrying this TCR beta chain occurred once. Only in-frame clones appear in the TCRdb table, and some are missing; sequencing was by immunoSEQ multiplex PCR. The sample includes about 110,000 clones, about 94% of them seen just once. The data originate from a study of T cell responses to AZD1222 COVID-19 vaccine. After removal of 0 bases from V and 9 bases from J, the junction contained 7 bases not matched to a gene. This CDR3 comprises 15 residues. CDR1 SGDLS and CDR2 YYNGEE come from the germline V gene. The sample here was peripheral blood, taken on day 0 of AZD1222 vaccination. V and J are TRBV9 and TRBJ2-1, with 9 bases identical to TRBD2. The receptor's source is an adult in good health. CDR3: CASSVDPSGTFEQFF. DNA of the CDR3: TGTGCCAGCAGCGTAGATCCTAGCGGGACGTTTGAGCAGTTCTTC.